This TCR beta chain was sequenced during a study of beta chain features in type 1 diabetes. Findings and caveats of the study: The study found moderately but significantly shorter TCRB CDR3s in all four CD4+ subsets of Type 1 diabetes patients. The naive, central memory and Treg TCRB repertoires of patients appeared to be more similar to one another than those of healthy donors.

As for this clone: The antigen is undetermined.

Investigators reverse transcribed all isolated RNA, so they sequenced expressed TCRB transcripts. Sequenced by immunoSEQ multiplex PCR; TCRdb stores in-frame clones only, minus some. This sample yields about 160,000 clones, of which roughly 7.1% are seen a single time; approximately 1% belongs to the top ten. The sequence derives from a woman in her forties with type 1 diabetes. Source material: central memory CD4+ T cells from blood.

DNA of the CDR3: TGTGCCAGCAGGCTCCGGGACAGGGATGAAAAACTGTTTTTT. Its protein is CASRLRDRDEKLFF. This chain links TRBV13 with TRBJ1-4; 9 nucleotides match TRBD1. Trimming at V came to 6 bases and at J to 6 bases, leaving 5 bases not matched to a gene. This CDR3 spans 14 amino acids. From germline, CDR1 is PRHDT and CDR2 FYEKMQ (reference sequence). Supplemented by reference TRBV13 and TRBJ1-4, the full variable domain reads AAGVIQSPRHLIKEKRETATLKCYPIPRHDTVYWYQQGPGQDPQFLISFYEKMQSDKGSIPDRFSAQQFSDYHSELNMSSLELGDSALYFCASRLRDRDEKLFFGSGTQLSVL.